This TCR beta chain was recovered during a study of cytomegalovirus exposure and HLA in healthy donors. At the level of the study: The approximately 130 validation repertoires matched the roughly 670 first-cohort repertoires in platform, a later analysis reported. Findings and caveats of the study: The study listed 164 cytomegalovirus-associated TCR beta chains. The TCR clusters that emerged in the first cohort tended, a later analysis found, to co-occur in the roughly 130 validation repertoires.

TCRdb's table, derived via immunoSEQ multiplex PCR, lists solely in-frame clones and lacks some. This sample has about 170,000 clones; approximately 89% occur once, and the top ten carry around 10%. With regard to this clone: Its specificity is unknown.

Per the germline V gene, CDR1 is LGHNA and CDR2 is YSLEER. The J segment lost 7 bases and the V segment lost 0 bases, leaving 5 bases of the junction unmatched. There are 15 residues in the CDR3. Donors were drawn from the approximately 110-subject validation cohort, separate from the roughly 700-subject first cohort. Sequenced sample: PBMCs. The source of this sequence is a woman aged 18-35 years in good health and CMV-seropositive. J is TRBJ1-5 and V is TRBV4-3; TRBD1 matches 8 bases. Here the CDR3 reads CASSQEGQGKQPQHF. In DNA form, the CDR3 reads TGCGCCAGCAGCCAAGAAGGACAGGGTAAACAGCCCCAGCATTTT.